This T cell receptor beta chain was found in a study of blood T cell repertoires in COVID-19 (dated by TCRdb to the early 2020s). About the investigation overall: Samples covering the acute and convalescent phases of COVID-19 were provided by collaborators in the United States, Italy and Spain. The samples were drawn from the first 160 participants of the ongoing ImmuneRACE study and from under 1,500 subjects provided by 6 global collaborators. Sample metadata almost always included a de-identified subject ID, COVID-19 status, age in years and sex. The repertoires were released in a freely available public database meant as a resource for research on the immune response to SARS-CoV-2. HLA class I and class II types, where available, came from metadata supplied by the sample provider rather than from assay-based typing. The material from the prospective study consisted of cDNA or gDNA derived from T cells, B-cell-depleted T cells, or PBMCs. Deeply sampled blood TCRbeta repertoires from subjects exposed to, actively infected with, or recovered from COVID-19 were included in the dataset. On the study overall, not on this receptor specifically: How much clinical and demographic metadata was included differed by source and by participant, and the metadata was provided uncurated.

Collaborating institutions collected whole blood in K2EDTA tubes following their own protocols. For TCRbeta analysis, collaborators shipped samples in one of three forms: frozen whole blood, isolated PBMCs, or DNA extracted from either of those sample types. This clone is a singleton in its sample. The target of this receptor is not known. Per-base qualities were not stored, and no clone one base away is much larger. The immunoSEQ Assay, a bias-controlled multiplex PCR, was used to amplify TCRbeta CDR3 regions from genomic DNA. The source study handled its data this way. The number of nucleated cells in each sample was estimated by amplification of reference gene primers within the assay. To quantify the absolute abundance of each unique TCRbeta CDR3 rearrangement, sequence reads were collapsed and filtered. For each sample, productive Simpson clonality was calculated as the square root of Simpson's diversity index over productive rearrangements. TCRdb mirrors the immuneACCESS table, restricted to in-frame sequences. Some clones are absent from its copies; in checked studies, under half trace to an unresolved V gene, and the reason for the others is unknown. V and J calls and clone size are as listed in that table; D and trimming were resolved from the DNA. This sample gives 100,000 to 140,000 clones in total; around 89% of them show up just once. The ten largest clonotypes hold 6.8% of the sample.

Sequencing used peripheral blood. This clonotype originated in a man aged 50 to 59 with active or convalescent COVID-19.

The nucleotide sequence is given as TGTGCCAGCAGTCTAGAGGGGTTAGCGGGACCAGATACGCAGTATTTT. Its protein is CASSLEGLAGPDTQYF. Here the chain combines TRBV7-9 and TRBJ2-3, with TRBD2 matching 8 junction bases. V is trimmed back by 6 bases and J by 4 bases, and the junction contains 12 bases that no gene match accounts for. According to the germline V gene (reference sequence), CDR1 reads SEHNR and CDR2 reads FQNEAQ. The CDR3 runs 16 residues from the cysteine to the phenylalanine. The only DNA kept is the CDR3, 48 bases in frame from the first base.